This T cell receptor beta chain was sequenced in a study of cytomegalovirus exposure and HLA in healthy donors. Study-level results: Cytomegalovirus association was assigned to about 150 TCR beta chains. As was reported, the classifier diagnosed cytomegalovirus status with high specificity and sensitivity.

This CDR3 is 14 amino acids long. V was clipped by 1 base and J by 7 bases, with 11 bases between them. Germline CDR1 and CDR2: SEHNR and FQNEAQ (reference sequence). A word on this clone: As yet, its antigen is unknown.

A multiplex PCR was run with 60 Vbeta primers and 13 Jbeta primers. Sequenced by immunoSEQ multiplex PCR; TCRdb stores in-frame clones only, minus some. The table shows about 180,000 clones, with around 80% occurring only once. The sequence derives from a girl aged 5 to 17 in good health and CMV-seropositive. The sequenced sample was PBMCs. This rearrangement joins TRBV7-9 to TRBJ2-1; TRBD1 is a possible D gene (6 bases). The CDR3: CASSLEQGQNEQFF. The CDR3 DNA reads TGTGCCAGCAGCTTAGAACAGGGCCAGAATGAGCAGTTCTTC.